The 4 T cell receptor beta chains presented below share a single source sample, sequenced in a study of CD8+ T cells in alopecia areata. Extracted RNA was reverse transcribed, and the resulting cDNA served as sequencing template. Clones were sequenced by immunoSEQ multiplex PCR, and TCRdb holds only the in-frame ones, with some missing. The table shows 140,000 or so clones, with 62% occurring only once. Sample: CD8+ T cells sorted from blood. Receptors originate from a human donor in good health.

On this clone: The same CDR3 arises from other DNA sequences in this sample as well. The J gene is TRBJ1-1, the V gene TRBV9; TRBD1 might be the D (6 bases). The V gene's germline CDR1 is SGDLS and CDR2 YYNGEE. This CDR3 comprises 14 residues. Trimming left V 0 bases short and J 5 bases short, with 11 bases between. DNA for the CDR3: TGTGCCAGCAGCGTAGCGACAGGCGGGACTGAAGCTTTCTTT. It translates to CASSVATGGTEAFF.

The chain carries TRBV7-6 and TRBJ2-3; TRBD1 agrees at 9 bases. J gave up 7 bases and V 0 bases, and 5 bases lay outside the gene matches. CDR1 and CDR2 (germline): SGHVS, FNYEAQ. This CDR3 comprises 15 residues. CDR3 sequence reads: CASSLALGQGNTQYF. The CDR3 coding sequence is TGTGCCAGCAGCTTAGCTTTGGGACAGGGAAATACGCAGTATTTT.

This clone was recorded at least ten times. V usage is TRBV28 and J usage is TRBJ1-1, with D unresolved. CDR3 length equals 12 residues. Germline CDR1 is MDHEN and CDR2 is SYDVKM. The germline V and J ends were trimmed by 1 base and 8 bases, with 8 bases remaining between them. The CDR3 loop is CASSLYESEAFF. CDR3 DNA: TGTGCCAGCAGTTTATACGAGTCGGAAGCTTTCTTT.

This clone was recorded a few times. The rearrangement joins TRBV27 to TRBJ2-1; D may correspond to TRBD1 or TRBD2 (5 bases each). The CDR3 is 13 amino acids. From germline, CDR1 is MNHEY and CDR2 SMNVEV (reference sequence). V dropped 2 bases and J dropped 6 bases, with 8 bases sitting between them. The CDR3 spells CASSLEGINEQFF. The CDR3 nucleotides read TGTGCCAGCAGTTTAGAGGGGATCAATGAGCAGTTCTTC.